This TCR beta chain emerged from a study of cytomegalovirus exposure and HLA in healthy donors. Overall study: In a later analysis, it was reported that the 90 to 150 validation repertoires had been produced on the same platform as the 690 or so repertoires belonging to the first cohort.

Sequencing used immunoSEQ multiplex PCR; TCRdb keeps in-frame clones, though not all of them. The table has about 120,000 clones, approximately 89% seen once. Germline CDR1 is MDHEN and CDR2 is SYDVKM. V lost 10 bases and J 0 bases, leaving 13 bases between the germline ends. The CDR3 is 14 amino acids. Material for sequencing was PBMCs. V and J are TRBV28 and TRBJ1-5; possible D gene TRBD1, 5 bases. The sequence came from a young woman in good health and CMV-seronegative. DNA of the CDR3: TGTGCCACGTGCTCAGGGTTTAGCAATCAGCCCCAGCATTTT. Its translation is CATCSGFSNQPQHF.